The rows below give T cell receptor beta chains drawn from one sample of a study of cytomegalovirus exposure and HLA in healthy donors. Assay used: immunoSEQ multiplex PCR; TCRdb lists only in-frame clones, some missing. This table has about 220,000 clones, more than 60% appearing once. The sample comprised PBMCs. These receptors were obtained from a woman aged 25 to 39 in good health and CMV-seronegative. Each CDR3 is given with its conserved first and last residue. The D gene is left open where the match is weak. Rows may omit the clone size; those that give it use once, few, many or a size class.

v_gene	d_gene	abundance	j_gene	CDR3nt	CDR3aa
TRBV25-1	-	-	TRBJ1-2	TGTGCCAGCAGTCCAGGGGCAGTCTATGGCTACACCTTC	CASSPGAVYGYTF
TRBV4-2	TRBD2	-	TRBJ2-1	TGTGCCAGCAGCCAGGCTAGGCAGCGGGGGGACAATGAGCAGTTCTTC	CASSQARQRGDNEQFF
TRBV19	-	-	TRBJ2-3	TGTGCCAGTCGTCGTGGCCGCACAGATACGCAGTATTTT	CASRRGRTDTQYF
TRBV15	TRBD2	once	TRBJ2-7	TGTGCCACCGGGAGGAGCGGGACCTACGAGCAGTACTTC	CATGRSGTYEQYF
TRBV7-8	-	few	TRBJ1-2	TGTGCCAGCAGCTTAACTGAGGCCTATGGCTACACCTTC	CASSLTEAYGYTF
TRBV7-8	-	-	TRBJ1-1	TGTGCCAGCAGCTTCGGCGGGGGGGGTGCTGAAGCTTTCTTT	CASSFGGGGAEAFF
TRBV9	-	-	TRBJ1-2	TGTGTCAGCAGCGTAAATTCAGGACAGAGGGGCAACTATGGCTACACCTTC	CVSSVNSGQRGNYGYTF
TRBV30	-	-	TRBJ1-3	TGTGCCTGGAGCAGCTCTGGAAACACCATATATTTT	CAWSSSGNTIYF
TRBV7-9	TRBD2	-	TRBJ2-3	TGTGCCAGCAGCTCCCTAGCGGCGGCGGATACGCAGTATTTT	CASSSLAAADTQYF
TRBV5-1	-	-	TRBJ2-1	TGCGCCAGCAGCTTGGCCCAATCCTACAATGAGCAGTTCTTC	CASSLAQSYNEQFF
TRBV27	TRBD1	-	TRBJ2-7	TGTGCCAGCTACCGGGGACAGGGGGCGCTTCCTGAACCCTACGAGCAGTACTTC	CASYRGQGALPEPYEQYF
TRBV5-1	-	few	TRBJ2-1	TGCGCCAGCAGCTTGGTAGCGGTAAGCTCCTACAATGAGCAGTTCTTC	CASSLVAVSSYNEQFF
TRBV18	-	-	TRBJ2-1	TGTGCCAGCTCACCCCTGACTCGCAATGAGCAGTTCTTC	CASSPLTRNEQFF
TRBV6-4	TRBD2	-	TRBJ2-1	TGTGCCAGCAGTATGGGGGGGGGTATCGATGAGCAGTTCTTC	CASSMGGGIDEQFF
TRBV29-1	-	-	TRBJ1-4	TGCAGCGTTGGAGCCGGAACTAATGAAAAACTGTTTTTT	CSVGAGTNEKLFF
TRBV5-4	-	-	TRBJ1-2	TGTGCCAGCAGCTTACCAGGGCCCTATGGCTACACCTTC	CASSLPGPYGYTF
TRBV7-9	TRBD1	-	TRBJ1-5	TGTGCCAGCAGCATGGACAGGCATCAGCCCCAGCATTTT	CASSMDRHQPQHF
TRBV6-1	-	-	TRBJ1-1	TGTGCCAGCAGTGAAGACGGAGAGAACACTGAAGCTTTCTTT	CASSEDGENTEAFF